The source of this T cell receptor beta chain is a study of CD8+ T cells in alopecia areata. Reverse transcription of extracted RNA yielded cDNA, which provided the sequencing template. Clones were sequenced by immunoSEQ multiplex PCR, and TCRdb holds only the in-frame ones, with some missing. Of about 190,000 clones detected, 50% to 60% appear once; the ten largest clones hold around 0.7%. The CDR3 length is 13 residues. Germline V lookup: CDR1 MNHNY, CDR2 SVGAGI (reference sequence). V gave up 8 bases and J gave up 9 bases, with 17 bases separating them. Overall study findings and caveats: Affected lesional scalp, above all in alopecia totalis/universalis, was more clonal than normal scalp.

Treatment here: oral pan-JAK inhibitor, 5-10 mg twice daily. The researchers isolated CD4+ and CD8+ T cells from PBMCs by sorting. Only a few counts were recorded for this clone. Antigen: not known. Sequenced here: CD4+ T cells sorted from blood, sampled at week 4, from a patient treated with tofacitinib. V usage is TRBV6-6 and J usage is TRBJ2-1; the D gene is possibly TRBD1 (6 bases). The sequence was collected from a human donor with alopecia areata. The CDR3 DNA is TGTGCCAGCCTTTGGGGGCAGGTGGGTGAGCAGTTCTTC. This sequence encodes CASLWGQVGEQFF.